This TCR beta chain was identified in a study of blood T cell repertoires in COVID-19. Study background: Samples taken during acute and convalescent COVID-19 were collected in the United States, Italy and Spain.

Under the authors' procedure: Using reference gene primer amplification, nucleated cell counts were estimated. Here immunoSEQ multiplex PCR was the method, and the copy in TCRdb shows in-frame clones only, minus some. The DNA gave D and trimming, while V, J and clone size come from that table. Altogether tens of thousands of clones are present, roughly four fifths being singletons, with the ten largest covering 8.8%. CDR1 is PRHDT and CDR2 is FYEKMQ in the germline V gene (reference sequence). This CDR3 contains 15 residues. V lost 5 bases, J lost 6 bases, and 10 bases stayed unmatched. This clone was recorded only once.

The rearrangement joins TRBV13 to TRBJ1-2; 9 positions match TRBD1. The sequence came from a man in his 60s with acute or convalescent COVID-19. The sequenced sample was peripheral blood. CDR3 protein: CASSPGTGNRDGYTF. CDR3 DNA: TGTGCCAGCAGCCCCGGGACAGGGAATAGGGATGGCTACACCTTC.